One and the same sample provided the 16 T cell receptor beta chains below, sequenced in a study of monozygotic twins with inflammatory bowel disease. For each CDR3 protein, TCRdb gives one entry from its re-call of the 5' RACE reads, without DNA. This sample's table has 350,000 to 550,000 distinct CDR3 sequences. Sample: blood. The receptors come from a human donor with ulcerative colitis or Crohn's disease, or a healthy co-twin of an affected twin (not recorded which).

V and J are TRBV18 and TRBJ2-3; absent DNA, TCRdb's TRBD1 call cannot be checked. Germline loops: CDR1 KGHSH, CDR2 LQKENI. The CDR3 is made up of 15 amino acids. The CDR3 spells CASSPGASSTDTQYF.

The J gene is TRBJ2-3, the V gene TRBV10-3. CDR1 ENHRY and CDR2 SYGVKD come from the germline V gene. This CDR3 is 13 amino acids long. The CDR3 loop is CAISPMGTDTQYF.

This sequence joins TRBV6-1 and TRBJ2-1; the TCRdb call, TRBD2, lacks DNA for checking. The CDR3 sequence is 17 residues long. Germline CDR1 is MNHNS and CDR2 is SASEGT. The CDR3 sequence is CASSPTTSAKRKNEQFF.

The CDR3 reads CASSRGVITDTQYF. This chain links TRBV5-1 with TRBJ2-3; the TCRdb call, TRBD1, lacks DNA for checking. The CDR3 is 14 residues long. Germline-derived CDR1 and CDR2 are SGHRS and YFSETQ.

This sequence joins TRBV30 and TRBJ1-1; TCRdb's D call of TRBD1 is untestable without DNA. The CDR3 length is 13 residues. CDR1 is GTSNPN and CDR2 is SVGIG in the germline V gene (reference sequence). Here the CDR3 reads CAWLGQQNTEAFF.

The chain joins TRBV29-1 to TRBJ2-3. The germline V gene encodes CDR1 SQVTM and CDR2 ANQGSEA. CDR3 length equals 13 residues. The CDR3 spells CSVVWAATDTQYF.

J is TRBJ1-1 and V is TRBV7-3; as DNA is missing, the TRBD1 call by TCRdb cannot be tested. The CDR3 consists of 17 residues. CDR1 and CDR2 (germline): SGHTA, FQGTGA. The CDR3 reads CASSLSGVNRGRTEAFF.

V gene TRBV5-1 combines with J gene TRBJ2-7; TCRdb lists TRBD2, though no DNA is available to test this call. CDR1 and CDR2 from the germline V gene are SGHRS and YFSETQ. The CDR3 is made up of 14 amino acids. Here the CDR3 reads CASSLALSGYEQYF.

The genes are TRBV11-2 and TRBJ1-2; TCRdb returns TRBD1, unconfirmable since there is no DNA. Germline lookup yields CDR1 SGHAT and CDR2 FQNNGV. This CDR3 comprises 14 residues. The CDR3 spells CASTLNTGGEGYTF.

The rearrangement links TRBV7-2 to TRBJ1-1. The CDR3 runs 12 residues. Germline CDR1 and CDR2: SGHTA and FQGNSA. The CDR3: CASSLTFGEAFF.

The chain recombines TRBV20-1 with TRBJ1-5; TCRdb calls TRBD1, which cannot be checked without DNA. CDR1 DFQATT and CDR2 SNEGSKA come from the germline V gene (reference sequence). There are 15 residues in the CDR3. The CDR3 sequence: CSARPRTGPNQPQHF.

The chain employs TRBV20-1 and TRBJ2-5; TCRdb's D call, TRBD2, is unchecked because there is no DNA. This CDR3 is built from 15 residues. Germline lookup yields CDR1 DFQATT and CDR2 SNEGSKA (reference sequence). CDR3 region: CSALGLAGSQETQYF.

This sequence joins TRBV7-2 and TRBJ2-2. Germline assignment: CDR1 SGHTA and CDR2 FQGNSA. The CDR3 is 15 residues long. The CDR3 spells CASSSSGSDTGELFF.

The chain carries TRBV6-2 or TRBV6-3 and TRBJ2-7; there is no DNA to check the TCRdb D call of TRBD1. From germline, CDR1 is MNHEY and CDR2 SVGEGT. This CDR3 region has 15 residues. CDR3 sequence reads: CASTRKTGPSYEQYF.

This chain joins TRBV20-1 and TRBJ1-1; TCRdb's D gene call, TRBD1, goes unchecked for lack of DNA. Per the germline V gene, CDR1 is DFQATT and CDR2 is SNEGSKA (reference sequence). CDR3 length: 11 amino acids. The CDR3 loop reads CSASHRGVAFF.

The rearrangement joins TRBV29-1 to TRBJ2-7; the TRBD1 assignment by TCRdb is unverifiable without DNA. This CDR3 is 13 amino acids long. Per the germline V gene, CDR1 is SQVTM and CDR2 is ANQGSEA. The CDR3 here is CSVASRGRYEQYF.